This T cell receptor beta chain was captured by sequencing in a study of blood T cell repertoires in COVID-19. In the study overall: PBMCs, B-cell-depleted T cells, or T cells provided the cDNA or gDNA that made up the material.

Germline values: CDR1 PRHDT, CDR2 FYEKMQ (reference sequence). V lost 5 bases and J lost 11, with 16 bases in between. This CDR3 is built from 12 residues. Per the study methods: Reference gene primer amplification gave nucleated cell count estimates. Here immunoSEQ multiplex PCR was the method, and the copy in TCRdb shows in-frame clones only, minus some. The V and J calls and the clone size are those of that table, but D and trimming were determined from the DNA. The data contain 100,000 to 150,000 clones, about four fifths of them singletons. The chain has TRBV13 and TRBJ2-7; the D gene is possibly TRBD1 (6 bases). The specimen was peripheral blood. The clonotype was recovered from a man aged 35 to 55 with active or convalescent COVID-19. This CDR3 is CASSLNRAQEYF. The CDR3 coding sequence is TGTGCCAGCAGCCTCAACAGGGCCCAGGAGTACTTC.